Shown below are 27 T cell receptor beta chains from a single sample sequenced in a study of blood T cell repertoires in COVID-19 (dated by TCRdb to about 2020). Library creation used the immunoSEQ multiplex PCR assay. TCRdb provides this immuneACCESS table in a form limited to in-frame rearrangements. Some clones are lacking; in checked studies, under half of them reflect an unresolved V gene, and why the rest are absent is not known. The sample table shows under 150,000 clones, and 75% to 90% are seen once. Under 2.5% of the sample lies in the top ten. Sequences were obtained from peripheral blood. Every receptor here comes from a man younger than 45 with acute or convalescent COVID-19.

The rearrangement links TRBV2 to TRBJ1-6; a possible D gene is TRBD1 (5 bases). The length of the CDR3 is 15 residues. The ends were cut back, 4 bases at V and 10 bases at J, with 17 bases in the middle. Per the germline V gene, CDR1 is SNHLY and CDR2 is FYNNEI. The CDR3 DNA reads TGTGCCAGCAGTGGGCAGGGAGGCATAGGATCACCCCTCCACTTT. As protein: CASSGQGGIGSPLHF. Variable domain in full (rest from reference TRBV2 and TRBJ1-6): EPEVTQTPSHQVTQMGQEVILRCVPISNHLYFYWYRQILGQKVEFLVSFYNNEISEKSEIFDDQFSVERPDGSNFTLKIRSTKLEDSAMYFCASSGQGGIGSPLHFGNGTRLTVT.

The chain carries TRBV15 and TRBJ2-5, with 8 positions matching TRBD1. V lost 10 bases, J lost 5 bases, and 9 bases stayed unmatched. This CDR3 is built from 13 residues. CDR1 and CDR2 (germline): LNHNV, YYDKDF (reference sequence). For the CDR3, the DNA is TGTGCCAGCCGGGACAGGCAGGTTGAGACCCAGTACTTC. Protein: CASRDRQVETQYF.

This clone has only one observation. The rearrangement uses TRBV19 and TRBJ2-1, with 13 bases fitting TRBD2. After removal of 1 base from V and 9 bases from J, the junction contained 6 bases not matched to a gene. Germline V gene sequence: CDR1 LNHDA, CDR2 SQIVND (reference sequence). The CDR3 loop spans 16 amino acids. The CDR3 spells CASSIGLAGGRAEQFF. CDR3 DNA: TGTGCCAGTAGTATAGGACTAGCGGGGGGTAGGGCTGAGCAGTTCTTC.

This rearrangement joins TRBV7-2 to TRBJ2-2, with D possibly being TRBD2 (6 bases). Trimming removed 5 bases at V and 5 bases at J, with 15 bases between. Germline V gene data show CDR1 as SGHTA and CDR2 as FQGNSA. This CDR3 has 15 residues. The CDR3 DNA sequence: TGTGCCAGCAGCATCGACTGGGGGGAGACCGGGGAGCTGTTTTTT. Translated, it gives CASSIDWGETGELFF.

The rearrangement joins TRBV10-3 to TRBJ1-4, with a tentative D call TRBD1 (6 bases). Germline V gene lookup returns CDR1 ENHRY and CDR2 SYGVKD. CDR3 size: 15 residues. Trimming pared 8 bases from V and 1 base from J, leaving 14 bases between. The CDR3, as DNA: TGTGCCATCGGGGGCCCCGCGGGAACTAATGAAAAACTGTTTTTT. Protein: CAIGGPAGTNEKLFF.

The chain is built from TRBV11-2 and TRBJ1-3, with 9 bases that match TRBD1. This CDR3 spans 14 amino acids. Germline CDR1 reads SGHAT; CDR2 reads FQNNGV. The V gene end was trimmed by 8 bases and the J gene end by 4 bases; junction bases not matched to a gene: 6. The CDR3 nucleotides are TGTGCCAGCCGAATGGGGACAGGGGGAAACACCATATATTTT. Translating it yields CASRMGTGGNTIYF.

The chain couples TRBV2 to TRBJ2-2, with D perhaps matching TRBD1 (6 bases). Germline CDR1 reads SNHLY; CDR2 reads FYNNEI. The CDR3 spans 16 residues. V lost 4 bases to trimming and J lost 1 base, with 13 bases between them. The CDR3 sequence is CASSVIQGGNTGELFF. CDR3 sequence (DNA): TGTGCCAGCAGTGTAATACAGGGTGGGAACACCGGGGAGCTGTTTTTT.

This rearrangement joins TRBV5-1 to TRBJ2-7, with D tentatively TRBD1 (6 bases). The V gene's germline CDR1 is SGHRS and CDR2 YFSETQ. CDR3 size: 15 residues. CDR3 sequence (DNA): TGCGTTGGGCCCGAAGGGCAGGGGCGTTTATGCGAGCAGTACGTC. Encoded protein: CVGPEGQGRLCEQYV.

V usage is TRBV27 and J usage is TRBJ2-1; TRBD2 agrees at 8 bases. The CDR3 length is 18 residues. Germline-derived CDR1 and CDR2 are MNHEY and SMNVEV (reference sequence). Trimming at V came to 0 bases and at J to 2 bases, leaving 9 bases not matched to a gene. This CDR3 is CASSLSAGGVSPYNEQFF. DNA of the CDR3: TGTGCCAGCAGTTTATCCGCGGGGGGAGTTTCTCCCTACAATGAGCAGTTCTTC.

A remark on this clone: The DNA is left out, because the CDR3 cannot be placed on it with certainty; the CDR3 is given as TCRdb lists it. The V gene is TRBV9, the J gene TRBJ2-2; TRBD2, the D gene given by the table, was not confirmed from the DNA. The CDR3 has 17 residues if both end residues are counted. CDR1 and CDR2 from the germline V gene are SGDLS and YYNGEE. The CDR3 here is CASSVVLEKENTGELFF.

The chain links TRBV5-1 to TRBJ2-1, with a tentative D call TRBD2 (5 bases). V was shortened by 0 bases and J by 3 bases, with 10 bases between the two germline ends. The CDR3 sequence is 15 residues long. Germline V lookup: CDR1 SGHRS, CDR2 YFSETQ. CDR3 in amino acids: CASSLGGLDYNEQFF. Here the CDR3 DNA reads TGCGCCAGCAGCTTGGGTGGACTGGACTACAATGAGCAGTTCTTC.

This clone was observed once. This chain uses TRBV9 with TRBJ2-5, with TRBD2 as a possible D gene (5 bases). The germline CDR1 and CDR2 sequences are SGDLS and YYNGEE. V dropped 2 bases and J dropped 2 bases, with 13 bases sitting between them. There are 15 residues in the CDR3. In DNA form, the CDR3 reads TGTGCCAGCAGCGTGGGCCCGGGATTTCAAGAGACCCAGTACTTC. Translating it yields CASSVGPGFQETQYF.

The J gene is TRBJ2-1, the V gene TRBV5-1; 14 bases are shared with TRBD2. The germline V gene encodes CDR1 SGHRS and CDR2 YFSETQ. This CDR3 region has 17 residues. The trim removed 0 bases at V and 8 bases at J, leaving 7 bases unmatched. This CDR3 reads CASSLDGTSGGDDEQFF. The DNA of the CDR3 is TGCGCCAGCAGCTTGGATGGGACTAGCGGGGGCGACGATGAGCAGTTCTTC.

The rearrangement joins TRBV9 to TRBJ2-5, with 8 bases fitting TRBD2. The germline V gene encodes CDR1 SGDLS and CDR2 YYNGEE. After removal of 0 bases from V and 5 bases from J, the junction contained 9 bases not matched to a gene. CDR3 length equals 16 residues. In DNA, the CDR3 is TGTGCCAGCAGCGTAGGACGCGGGGGGTTAACGGAGACCCAGTACTTC. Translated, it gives CASSVGRGGLTETQYF.

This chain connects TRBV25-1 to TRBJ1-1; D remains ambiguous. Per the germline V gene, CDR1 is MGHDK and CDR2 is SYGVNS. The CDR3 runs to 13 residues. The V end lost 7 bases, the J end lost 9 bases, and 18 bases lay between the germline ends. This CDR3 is CASTVTGEAQAFF. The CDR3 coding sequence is TGTGCCAGCACCGTTACTGGAGAAGCTCAAGCTTTCTTT.

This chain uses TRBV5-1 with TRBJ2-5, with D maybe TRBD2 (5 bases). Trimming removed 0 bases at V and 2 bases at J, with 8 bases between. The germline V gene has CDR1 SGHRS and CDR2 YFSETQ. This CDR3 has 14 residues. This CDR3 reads CASSLGGNQETQYF. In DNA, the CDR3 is TGCGCCAGCAGCTTGGGAGGGAATCAAGAGACCCAGTACTTC.

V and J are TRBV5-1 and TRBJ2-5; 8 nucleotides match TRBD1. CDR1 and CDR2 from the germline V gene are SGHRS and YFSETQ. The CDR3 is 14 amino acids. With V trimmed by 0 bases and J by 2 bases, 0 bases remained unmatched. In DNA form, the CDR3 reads TGCGCCAGCAGCTTGGGACAGGGGCAAGAGACCCAGTACTTC. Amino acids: CASSLGQGQETQYF. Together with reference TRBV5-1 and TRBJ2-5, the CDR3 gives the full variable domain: KAGVTQTPRYLIKTRGQQVTLSCSPISGHRSVSWYQQTPGQGLQFLFEYFSETQRNKGNFPGRFSGRQFSNSRSEMNVSTLELGDSALYLCASSLGQGQETQYFGPGTRLLVL.

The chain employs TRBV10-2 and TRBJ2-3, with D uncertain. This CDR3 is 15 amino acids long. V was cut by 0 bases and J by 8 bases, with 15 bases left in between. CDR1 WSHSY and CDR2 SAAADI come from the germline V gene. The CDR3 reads CASSESTRQGGTQYF. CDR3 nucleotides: TGCGCCAGCAGTGAGTCGACTCGGCAAGGCGGTACGCAGTATTTT.

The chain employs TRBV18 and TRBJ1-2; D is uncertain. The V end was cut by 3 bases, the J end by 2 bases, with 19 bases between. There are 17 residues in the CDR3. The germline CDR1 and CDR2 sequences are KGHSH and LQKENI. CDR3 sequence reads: CASSPRSPSEINYGYTF. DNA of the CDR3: TGTGCCAGCTCACCGCGGTCCCCATCGGAGATAAACTATGGCTACACCTTC.

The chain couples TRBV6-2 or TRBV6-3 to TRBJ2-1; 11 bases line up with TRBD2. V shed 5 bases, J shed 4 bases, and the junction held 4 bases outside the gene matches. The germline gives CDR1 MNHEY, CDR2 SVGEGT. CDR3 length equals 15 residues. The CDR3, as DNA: TGTGCCAGCAGTCAAACTAGCGGGGGATACAATGAGCAGTTCTTC. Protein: CASSQTSGGYNEQFF.

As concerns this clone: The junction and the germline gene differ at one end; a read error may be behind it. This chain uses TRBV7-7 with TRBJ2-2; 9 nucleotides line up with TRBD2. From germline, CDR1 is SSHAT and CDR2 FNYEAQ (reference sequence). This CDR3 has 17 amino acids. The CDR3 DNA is TGTGCTAGCAGCTTAGTAGAAGCGGGAGGACACACCGGGGAGCTGTTTTTT. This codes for CASSLVEAGGHTGELFF.

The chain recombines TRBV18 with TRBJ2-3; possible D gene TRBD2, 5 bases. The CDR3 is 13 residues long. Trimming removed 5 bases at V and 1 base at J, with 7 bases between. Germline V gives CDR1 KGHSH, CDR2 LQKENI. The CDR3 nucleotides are TGTGCCAGCTCAGAGGGCGGCACAGATACGCAGTATTTT. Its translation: CASSEGGTDTQYF.

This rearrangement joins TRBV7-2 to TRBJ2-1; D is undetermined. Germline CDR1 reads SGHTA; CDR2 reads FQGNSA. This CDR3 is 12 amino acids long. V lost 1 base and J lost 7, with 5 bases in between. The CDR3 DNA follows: TGTGCCAGCAGCTTAGTCAATAATGAGCAGTTCTTC. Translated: CASSLVNNEQFF. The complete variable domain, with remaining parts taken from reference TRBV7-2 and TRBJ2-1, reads GAGVSQSPSNKVTEKGKDVELRCDPISGHTALYWYRQSLGQGLEFLIYFQGNSAPDKSGLPSDRFSAERTGGSVSTLTIQRTQQEDSAVYLCASSLVNNEQFFGPGTRLTVL.

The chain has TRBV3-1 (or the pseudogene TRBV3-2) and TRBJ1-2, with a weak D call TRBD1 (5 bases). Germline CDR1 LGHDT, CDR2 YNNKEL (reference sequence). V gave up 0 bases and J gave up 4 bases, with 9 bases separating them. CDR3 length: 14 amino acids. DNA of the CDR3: TGTGCCAGCAGCCAAGATCGACAGAGCTATGGCTACACCTTC. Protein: CASSQDRQSYGYTF.

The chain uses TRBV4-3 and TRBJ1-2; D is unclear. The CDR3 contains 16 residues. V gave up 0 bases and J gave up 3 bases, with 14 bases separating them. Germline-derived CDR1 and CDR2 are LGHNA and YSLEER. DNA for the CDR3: TGCGCCAGCAGCCAAGACTTGACGGTCCGGGACTATGGCTACACCTTC. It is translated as CASSQDLTVRDYGYTF.

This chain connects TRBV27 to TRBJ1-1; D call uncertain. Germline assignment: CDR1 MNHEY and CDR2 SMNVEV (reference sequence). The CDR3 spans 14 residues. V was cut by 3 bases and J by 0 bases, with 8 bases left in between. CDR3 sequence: CASSLNRMNTEAFF. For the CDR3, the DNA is TGTGCCAGCAGTTTGAACAGAATGAACACTGAAGCTTTCTTT.

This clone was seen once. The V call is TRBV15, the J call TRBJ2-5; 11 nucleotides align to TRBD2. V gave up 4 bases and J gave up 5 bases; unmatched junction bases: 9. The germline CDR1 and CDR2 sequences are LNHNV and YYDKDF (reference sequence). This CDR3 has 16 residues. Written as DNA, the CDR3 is TGTGCCACCAGCACTAGCGGGGGGATCTCCCAGGAGACCCAGTACTTC. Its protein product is CATSTSGGISQETQYF.